This T cell receptor (beta chain) was captured by sequencing in a study of cytomegalovirus exposure and HLA in healthy donors. Study-level results: Earlier analysis looked at TCR beta V segments, and most were productive about 90% or about 30% of the time. Researchers catalogued 164 TCR beta chains as cytomegalovirus-associated.

Though probably carrying unrecorded immune exposures, donors were nominally healthy at sampling. V lost 0 bases to trimming and J lost 10 bases; unmatched junction nucleotides: 3. The germline V gene has CDR1 SGHDT and CDR2 YYEEEE. This CDR3 is 13 amino acids long. Of note for this clone: The target antigen is unknown.

The PCR contained 60 Vbeta and 13 Jbeta primers. In the original analysis: Tens of millions of unique TCR beta chains, roughly 12 million shared, were counted in a later analysis. The repertoire was sequenced with immunoSEQ multiplex PCR; TCRdb's copy has only in-frame clones and lacks some. V and J calls and clone size are as listed in that table; D and trimming were resolved from the DNA. This sample carries some 200,000 clones, approximately 83% of them seen once, and the ten largest clones take 1.2% to 1.5%. This clonotype was sampled from a girl between 5 and 17 years old in good health and CMV-seronegative. Material: PBMCs. The chain recombines TRBV5-6 with TRBJ1-2, with 10 positions matching TRBD1. In DNA form, the CDR3 reads TGTGCCAGCAGCTTGGGGGACAGGGGTGACTACACCTTC. It is translated as CASSLGDRGDYTF.